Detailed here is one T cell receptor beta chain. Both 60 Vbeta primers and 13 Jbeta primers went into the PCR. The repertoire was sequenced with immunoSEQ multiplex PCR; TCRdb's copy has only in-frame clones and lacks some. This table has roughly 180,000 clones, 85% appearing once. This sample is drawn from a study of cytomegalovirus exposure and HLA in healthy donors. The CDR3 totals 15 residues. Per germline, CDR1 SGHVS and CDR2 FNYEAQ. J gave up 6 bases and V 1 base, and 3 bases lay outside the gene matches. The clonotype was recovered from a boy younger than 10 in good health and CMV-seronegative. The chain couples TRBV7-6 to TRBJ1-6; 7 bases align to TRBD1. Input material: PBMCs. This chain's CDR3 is CASSLGQGGNSPLHF. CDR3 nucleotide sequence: TGTGCCAGCAGCTTAGGTCAGGGGGGTAATTCACCCCTCCACTTT. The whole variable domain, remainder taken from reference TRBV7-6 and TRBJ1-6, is GAGVSQSPRYKVTKRGQDVALRCDPISGHVSLYWYRQALGQGPEFLTYFNYEAQQDKSGLPNDRFSAERPEGSISTLTIQRTEQRDSAMYRCASSLGQGGNSPLHFGNGTRLTVT.